Listed below are T cell receptor beta chains from one sample, sequenced in a study of cytomegalovirus exposure and HLA in healthy donors. The method was immunoSEQ multiplex PCR; TCRdb's version includes in-frame clones alone and lacks a portion of them. Of around 120,000 clones listed, 60% to 85% are singletons. Sequenced: PBMCs. The receptor source for this set is a woman aged 40 to 50 in good health and CMV-seropositive. Both conserved end residues are trimmed from each CDR3. Each record gives: J gene, D gene, V gene, CDR3 protein. A D gene is named only where the DNA matches it firmly.

j_gene: TRBJ1-4
d_gene: NA
v_gene: TRBV5-1
CDR3aa: ASSMREGTNEKLF

j_gene: TRBJ2-5
d_gene: TRBD1
v_gene: TRBV15
CDR3aa: ATSDLLTGGQETQY

j_gene: TRBJ1-1
d_gene: NA
v_gene: TRBV5-1
CDR3aa: ASSLAGEYTEAF

j_gene: TRBJ1-3
d_gene: NA
v_gene: TRBV15
CDR3aa: ATSRDPAGQGNTIY

j_gene: TRBJ2-2
d_gene: NA
v_gene: TRBV5-1
CDR3aa: ASSSGQGGTGELF

j_gene: TRBJ1-1
d_gene: NA
v_gene: TRBV29-1
CDR3aa: SVVFVVAGGTEAF

j_gene: TRBJ2-6
d_gene: NA
v_gene: TRBV4-3
CDR3aa: ASSQGSPGSPGANVLT

j_gene: TRBJ1-2
d_gene: NA
v_gene: TRBV27
CDR3aa: ASSPSGIGYSGYT

j_gene: TRBJ2-5
d_gene: TRBD2
v_gene: TRBV11-2
CDR3aa: ASRNLAGGAETQY

j_gene: TRBJ2-3
d_gene: NA
v_gene: TRBV5-1
CDR3aa: ASSWALAGDTQY

j_gene: TRBJ1-2
d_gene: TRBD1
v_gene: TRBV6-1
CDR3aa: ASSRQGDYT

j_gene: TRBJ2-3
d_gene: TRBD2
v_gene: TRBV18
CDR3aa: ASSPRTSGTSTDTQY

j_gene: TRBJ1-6
d_gene: NA
v_gene: TRBV12-5
CDR3aa: ASGGDYNSPLH

j_gene: TRBJ2-7
d_gene: TRBD1
v_gene: TRBV2
CDR3aa: ASSEGTGGAGEQY

j_gene: TRBJ2-3
d_gene: TRBD2
v_gene: TRBV5-1
CDR3aa: ASSFFGQFALSGDTDTQY

j_gene: TRBJ2-3
d_gene: NA
v_gene: TRBV18
CDR3aa: ASSPPRTASSTDTQY

j_gene: TRBJ2-1
d_gene: TRBD2
v_gene: TRBV12-5
CDR3aa: ASASPGGAYNEQF

j_gene: TRBJ2-3
d_gene: TRBD2
v_gene: TRBV4-2
CDR3aa: ASSHGRGLTDTQY

j_gene: TRBJ2-1
d_gene: NA
v_gene: TRBV9
CDR3aa: ASSVGFGRSSGEQF

j_gene: TRBJ2-3
d_gene: TRBD1
v_gene: TRBV5-4
CDR3aa: ASSLDRGTDTQY

j_gene: TRBJ1-1
d_gene: NA
v_gene: TRBV10-3
CDR3aa: AISEVQFEAF

j_gene: TRBJ1-1
d_gene: TRBD1
v_gene: TRBV29-1
CDR3aa: SGMTGGGTEAF

j_gene: TRBJ2-5
d_gene: TRBD2
v_gene: TRBV7-2
CDR3aa: ADSTLGRGGETQY

j_gene: TRBJ2-3
d_gene: NA
v_gene: TRBV4-3
CDR3aa: ASSYLLTSTDTQY

j_gene: TRBJ1-1
d_gene: NA
v_gene: TRBV6-5
CDR3aa: ASSYEVNTEAF

j_gene: TRBJ2-3
d_gene: TRBD1
v_gene: TRBV7-2
CDR3aa: ASSLAGTGRGDTQY

j_gene: TRBJ2-2
d_gene: NA
v_gene: TRBV9
CDR3aa: ASSHPEREHTGTGELF

j_gene: TRBJ1-6
d_gene: NA
v_gene: TRBV15
CDR3aa: ATSRDTTGPYNSPLH

j_gene: TRBJ1-1
d_gene: NA
v_gene: TRBV6-6
CDR3aa: ASRAPEMNTEAF

j_gene: TRBJ2-3
d_gene: NA
v_gene: TRBV7-9
CDR3aa: SSSLREDTQY

j_gene: TRBJ1-5
d_gene: NA
v_gene: TRBV4-1
CDR3aa: ASSRGGSNQPQH

j_gene: TRBJ1-1
d_gene: TRBD1
v_gene: TRBV30
CDR3aa: AWRGQFEAF

j_gene: TRBJ2-7
d_gene: NA
v_gene: TRBV7-2
CDR3aa: ASSLELQGTYEQY

j_gene: TRBJ2-5
d_gene: NA
v_gene: TRBV5-1
CDR3aa: ASSRGYQETQY

j_gene: TRBJ1-6
d_gene: TRBD1
v_gene: TRBV2
CDR3aa: ASSLDRQIGSPLH

j_gene: TRBJ1-1
d_gene: TRBD1
v_gene: TRBV4-2
CDR3aa: ASSQVGTGPRGTEAF